This T cell receptor beta chain came from a study of blood T cell repertoires in COVID-19. Overall study: Both acute and convalescent COVID-19 samples were obtained from the United States, Italy and Spain. From T cells, B-cell-depleted T cells, or PBMCs came the material, which was cDNA or gDNA.

Methods used by the authors: Nucleated cell counts were estimated from reference gene primer amplification. The assay was immunoSEQ multiplex PCR, and TCRdb's table has in-frame clones only and misses some. V and J calls and clone size are given by that table; D and trimming were obtained from the DNA. This table holds roughly 80,000 clones, around 80% found once. The J segment lost 2 bases and the V segment lost 4 bases, leaving 4 bases of the junction unmatched. The CDR3 loop spans 15 amino acids. Germline CDR1 is MDHEN and CDR2 is SYDVKM. Specimen: peripheral blood. The TCR sequence derives from a man aged 55 to 70 with active or convalescent COVID-19. The chain uses TRBV28 and TRBJ1-2; 10 positions agree with TRBD1. DNA of the CDR3: TGTGCCAGCAGTTCCTGGACAGGGGGGAACTATGGCTACACCTTC. It is translated as CASSSWTGGNYGYTF.